This T cell receptor beta chain was recorded in a study of radiotherapy plus CTLA-4 blockade in lung cancer (dated by TCRdb to 2016 to 2019). Context from the whole study: Among enrolled patients, under 20% had an objective response and roughly 30% reached disease control. Paper-wide results and their limitations: Early dynamic changes in blood T cell clones, together with increased serum interferon-beta after radiation, were reported as the strongest predictors of response. After treatment with radiotherapy and ipilimumab, TCR clones that came from tumors expanded in the peripheral blood.

The germline V gene gives CDR1 as SGHTA and CDR2 as FQGNSA. V was cut back by 1 base and J by 7 bases, leaving a gap of 14 bases between them. From its cysteine to its phenylalanine, the CDR3 spans 14 amino acids. Of all the DNA, just the CDR3 is kept, 42 bases in frame from base 1. The library came from the immunoSEQ multiplex PCR assay. TCRdb carries this immuneACCESS record with in-frame sequences only. Its versions omit some clonotypes, under half of them owing to an unresolved V gene in the studies checked, with the rest unexplained. The sample profile shows about 98,000 clones; almost 90% of them were found once. The top ten clonotypes cover 4.5% to 5% of the sample. Regarding this clone: It has no known antigen specificity. Base qualities are not at hand, and no much larger clone is one base apart.

The study evaluated CTLA-4 blockade (ipilimumab) given together with focal radiation therapy in patients who had chemo-refractory metastatic non-small-cell lung cancer. This clonotype originated in a human donor with non-small cell lung cancer that progressed on radiotherapy plus ipilimumab. The chain is assembled from TRBV7-2 and TRBJ2-7; the D gene is possibly TRBD1 or TRBD2, with 5 bases matching each. The input for sequencing was peripheral blood, taken from a patient treated with radiotherapy plus ipilimumab. For the CDR3, the sequence is CASSLGGPLGEQYF. The base sequence is TGTGCCAGCAGCTTAGGGGGACCTCTTGGAGAGCAGTACTTC.